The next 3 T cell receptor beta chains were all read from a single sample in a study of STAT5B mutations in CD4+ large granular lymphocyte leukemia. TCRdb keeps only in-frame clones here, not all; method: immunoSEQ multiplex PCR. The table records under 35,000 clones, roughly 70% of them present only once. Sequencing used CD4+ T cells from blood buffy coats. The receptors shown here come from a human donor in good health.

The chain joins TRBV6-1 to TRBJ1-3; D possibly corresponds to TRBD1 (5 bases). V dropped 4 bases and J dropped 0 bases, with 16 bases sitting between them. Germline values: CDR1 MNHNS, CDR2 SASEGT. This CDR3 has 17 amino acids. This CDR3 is CASSADGGPSSGNTIYF. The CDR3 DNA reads TGTGCCAGCAGTGCGGACGGGGGACCGAGCTCTGGAAACACCATATATTTT.

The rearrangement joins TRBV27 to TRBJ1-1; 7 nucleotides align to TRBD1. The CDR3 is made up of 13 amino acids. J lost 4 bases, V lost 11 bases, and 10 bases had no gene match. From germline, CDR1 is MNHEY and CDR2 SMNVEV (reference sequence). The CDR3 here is CAPPGGGVTEAFF. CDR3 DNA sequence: TGTGCCCCTCCAGGAGGGGGCGTCACTGAAGCTTTCTTT.

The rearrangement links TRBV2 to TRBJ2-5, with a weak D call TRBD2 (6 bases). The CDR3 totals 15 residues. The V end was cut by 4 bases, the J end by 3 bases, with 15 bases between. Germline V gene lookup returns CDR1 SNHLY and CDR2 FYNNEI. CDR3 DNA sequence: TGTGCCAGCAGTGGGAGGACCCCGGGGGAAGAGACCCAGTACTTC. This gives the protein CASSGRTPGEETQYF.